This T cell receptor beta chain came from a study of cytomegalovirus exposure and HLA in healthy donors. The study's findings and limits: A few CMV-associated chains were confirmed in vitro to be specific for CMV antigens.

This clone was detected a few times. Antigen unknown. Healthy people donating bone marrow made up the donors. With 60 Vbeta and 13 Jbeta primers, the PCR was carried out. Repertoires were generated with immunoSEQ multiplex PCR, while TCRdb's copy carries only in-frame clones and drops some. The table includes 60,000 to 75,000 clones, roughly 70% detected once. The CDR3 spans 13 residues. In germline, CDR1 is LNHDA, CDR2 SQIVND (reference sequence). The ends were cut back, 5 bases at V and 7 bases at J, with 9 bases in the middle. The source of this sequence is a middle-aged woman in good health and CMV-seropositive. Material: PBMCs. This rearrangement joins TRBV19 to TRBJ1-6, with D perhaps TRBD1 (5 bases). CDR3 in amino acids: CASSAHRNSPLHF. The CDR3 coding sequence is TGTGCCAGTAGTGCCCACAGGAATTCACCCCTCCACTTT.